A single sample is the source of the 12 T cell receptor beta chains below, sequenced in a study of T cell responses to AZD1222 COVID-19 vaccine (dated by TCRdb to the early 2020s). Library generation was performed with the immunoSEQ multiplex PCR assay. The table comes from immuneACCESS by way of TCRdb, which keeps in-frame sequences with V and J called. Part of the clones is missing from these tables; in studies checked, under half for an unresolved V gene and the rest for unknown reasons. The sample contains more than 150,000 clones, approximately 91% of them found a single time. Clones ranked in the top ten supply 0.99% of the sample. The sample's time point label, decoded: baseline before first vaccination. Here the sequenced sample was peripheral blood, taken on day 0 of AZD1222 vaccination. The source is an adult in good health.

This clone was observed a single time. The rearrangement joins TRBV7-9 to TRBJ2-1, with D perhaps TRBD2 (5 bases). Looked up from germline, CDR1 is SEHNR and CDR2 is FQNEAQ (reference sequence). The CDR3 consists of 15 residues. The V end lost 2 bases, the J end lost 0 bases, and 8 bases lay between the germline ends. The CDR3: CASSLRGGSYNEQFF. As DNA, the CDR3 is TGTGCCAGCAGCTTACGAGGAGGCTCCTACAATGAGCAGTTCTTC.

This chain connects TRBV27 to TRBJ1-2; no clear D gene. From germline, CDR1 is MNHEY and CDR2 SMNVEV (reference sequence). The V and J ends lost 6 bases and 6 bases respectively, with 17 bases between them. The CDR3 consists of 14 residues. The CDR3 coding sequence is TGTGCCAGCAGGAAAAGTACCATCAACGATGGCTACACCTTC. It translates to CASRKSTINDGYTF.

The chain couples TRBV28 to TRBJ1-5; the D is unclear. Trimming took 0 bases from V and 6 from J, leaving 3 bases between them. The CDR3 totals 12 residues. In germline, CDR1 is MDHEN, CDR2 SYDVKM. The CDR3, as DNA: TGTGCCAGCAGTTTATGGACTCAGCCCCAGCATTTT. Protein product: CASSLWTQPQHF.

This sequence joins TRBV6-6 and TRBJ1-3, with D uncertain. V was cut by 6 bases and J by 8 bases, with 8 bases left in between. This CDR3 contains 11 residues. Germline lookup yields CDR1 MNHNY and CDR2 SVGAGI (reference sequence). CDR3 protein: CASSQRDTIYF. The CDR3 DNA follows: TGTGCCAGCAGCCAGCGGGACACCATATATTTT.

This chain joins TRBV29-1 and TRBJ1-5, with D possibly matching TRBD1 (5 bases). This CDR3 is built from 14 residues. Germline V gene data show CDR1 as SQVTM and CDR2 as ANQGSEA. V was cut by 4 bases and J by 0 bases, with 10 bases left in between. The CDR3 sequence: CSVVSGHSNQPQHF. In nucleotides, the CDR3 is TGCAGCGTTGTATCTGGACATAGCAATCAGCCCCAGCATTTT.

The chain recombines TRBV19 with TRBJ1-6, with 10 bases identical to TRBD1. Germline trimming cut 6 bases from V and 7 bases from J; bases unmatched to any gene: 3. The CDR3 is 14 amino acids. Germline V lookup: CDR1 LNHDA, CDR2 SQIVND (reference sequence). The CDR3 sequence: CASRGTGENSPLHF. The DNA of the CDR3 is TGTGCCAGTAGGGGGACAGGGGAAAATTCACCCCTCCACTTT.

The rearrangement uses TRBV7-3 and TRBJ2-3; TRBD2 matches 14 bases. This CDR3 spans 20 amino acids. V was pared by 0 bases and J by 2 bases, with 10 bases of the junction left unmatched. CDR1 SGHTA and CDR2 FQGTGA come from the germline V gene. CDR3 loop: CASSLTPGLAGEGVTDTQYF. The DNA for the CDR3 is TGTGCCAGCAGCTTAACCCCGGGACTAGCGGGAGAGGGAGTCACAGATACGCAGTATTTT.

The chain is built from TRBV5-1 and TRBJ1-4; D uncertain. With 2 bases removed from V and 7 bases from J, the gap between germline ends came to 18 bases. Germline CDR1 SGHRS, CDR2 YFSETQ. The CDR3 runs to 16 residues. The CDR3 loop is CASSLNGVETAEKLFF. CDR3 DNA: TGCGCCAGCAGCTTAAATGGTGTCGAGACGGCTGAAAAACTGTTTTTT. The full variable domain, with the rest looked up from reference TRBV5-1 and TRBJ1-4, is KAGVTQTPRYLIKTRGQQVTLSCSPISGHRSVSWYQQTPGQGLQFLFEYFSETQRNKGNFPGRFSGRQFSNSRSEMNVSTLELGDSALYLCASSLNGVETAEKLFFGSGTQLSVL.

V usage is TRBV7-2 and J usage is TRBJ2-1, with 10 bases aligning to TRBD2. Per the germline V gene, CDR1 is SGHTA and CDR2 is FQGNSA. The trim removed 9 bases at V and 6 bases at J, leaving 5 bases unmatched. The CDR3 is 13 amino acids. The CDR3 bases are TGTGCCAGTGAGCGGGGGGGCCGCAATGAGCAGTTCTTC. Protein: CASERGGRNEQFF.

The CDR3, as DNA: TGTGCCAGAGCGGGGCGCTACAATGAGCAGTTCTTC. It is translated as CARAGRYNEQFF. This chain links TRBV7-2 with TRBJ2-1; 7 nucleotides agree with TRBD2. Germline-derived CDR1 and CDR2 are SGHTA and FQGNSA. Unmatched junction bases numbered 2, after V lost 9 bases and J lost 3 bases. The CDR3 runs 12 residues.

Of note for this clone: It may be a read error: a sequence one base away is much more abundant. The DNA of the CDR3 is TGTGCCAGCAGCTTGGGGGGCAGCTTAGCGGGGGCACCCTACGAGCAGTACTTC. Encoded protein: CASSLGGSLAGAPYEQYF. This chain uses TRBV7-2 with TRBJ2-7, with 9 bases lining up with TRBD2. Germline V gene data show CDR1 as SGHTA and CDR2 as FQGNSA. Trimming at V came to 3 bases and at J to 2 bases, leaving 14 bases not matched to a gene. There are 18 residues in the CDR3.

The rearrangement joins TRBV10-1 to TRBJ2-1, with 10 nucleotides matching TRBD2. CDR1 is WNHNN and CDR2 is SYGVQD in the germline V gene (reference sequence). The CDR3 runs 15 residues. Trimming removed 2 bases from V and 8 bases from J; junction bases left unmatched: 6. CDR3 nucleotide sequence: TGCGCCAGCAGTGAGGGAGCGGGAGGGCTGGATGAGCAGTTCTTC. It specifies CASSEGAGGLDEQFF.